The T cell receptor beta chain described here comes from a study of cytomegalovirus exposure and HLA in healthy donors. In the PCR, 60 Vbeta and 13 Jbeta primers were used. Assay used: immunoSEQ multiplex PCR; TCRdb lists only in-frame clones, some missing. The sample records approximately 140,000 clones, 75% to 85% being singletons. Trimming removed 1 base from V and 2 bases from J, with 11 bases in between. Germline CDR1 and CDR2: SGHTS and YDEGEE. CDR3 size: 15 residues. Comment on this clone: Its target is not known.

Study-wide findings and caveats: In a later analysis, V- and J-gene trimming of beta chains associated with a DCLRE1C missense variant, replicated independently. Using the classifier, cytomegalovirus status was reportedly diagnosed with high specificity and sensitivity.

Sequenced material: PBMCs. This rearrangement joins TRBV5-8 to TRBJ2-3; D gene ambiguous. The TCR was taken from a human donor in good health. The CDR3 nucleotides are TGTGCCAGCAGCTTGTCTGGCCAGATCACAGATACGCAGTATTTT. Residues: CASSLSGQITDTQYF.